The entry below describes one T cell receptor beta chain. The data stem from a study of T cell responses to AZD1222 COVID-19 vaccine. Trimming cost V 0 bases and J 11 bases, with 16 bases left between them. The CDR3 sequence is 14 residues long. Germline V gene data show CDR1 as SGHAT and CDR2 as FQNNGV. Clones were sequenced by immunoSEQ multiplex PCR, and TCRdb holds only the in-frame ones, with some missing. The table shows some 120,000 clones, with around 92% occurring only once. The sequence was collected from an adult in good health. The sequences come from peripheral blood, collected on day 0 of AZD1222 vaccination. The chain employs TRBV11-2 and TRBJ1-1; D might be TRBD1 (6 bases). CDR3 amino acids: CASSLDRDNPGAFF. As DNA, the CDR3 is TGTGCCAGCAGCTTAGATCGGGACAACCCAGGGGCTTTCTTT.